Listed here are 13 T cell receptor beta chains from one sample, sequenced in a study of cytomegalovirus exposure and HLA in healthy donors. Assay used: immunoSEQ multiplex PCR; TCRdb lists only in-frame clones, some missing. The sample has about 74,000 clones, around 95% seen once. Sequences were obtained from PBMCs. These receptors all come from a young woman in good health and CMV-seropositive.

V and J are TRBV7-9 and TRBJ1-4, with a possible D match to TRBD1 (5 bases). The ends were cut back, 1 base at V and 4 bases at J, with 19 bases in the middle. Germline CDR1 is SEHNR and CDR2 is FQNEAQ (reference sequence). The CDR3 spans 18 residues. CDR3 loop: CASSLGLGGVKINEKLFF. For the CDR3, the DNA is TGTGCCAGCAGCTTAGGATTAGGAGGGGTCAAGATTAATGAAAAACTGTTTTTT.

This chain joins TRBV9 and TRBJ2-1; tentative D call: TRBD2 (5 bases). The germline V and J ends were trimmed by 3 bases and 9 bases, with 10 bases remaining between them. CDR3 length equals 12 residues. Germline values: CDR1 SGDLS, CDR2 YYNGEE. CDR3 bases: TGTGCCAGCAGCGCCCAGAGCGGTGAGCAGTTCTTC. This encodes CASSAQSGEQFF. The full variable domain, with the rest looked up from reference TRBV9 and TRBJ2-1, is DSGVTQTPKHLITATGQRVTLRCSPRSGDLSVYWYQQSLDQGLQFLIQYYNGEERAKGNILERFSAQQFPDLHSELNLSSLELGDSALYFCASSAQSGEQFFGPGTRLTVL.

The chain has TRBV7-6 and TRBJ2-2; D ambiguous. This CDR3 is built from 16 residues. V was shortened by 5 bases and J by 0 bases, with 13 bases between the two germline ends. Per the germline V gene, CDR1 is SGHVS and CDR2 is FNYEAQ. CDR3 sequence: CASSPRSASNTGELFF. The CDR3 DNA is TGTGCCAGCAGCCCCAGGTCGGCTTCGAACACCGGGGAGCTGTTTTTT.

The rearrangement joins TRBV6-5 to TRBJ1-5; a possible D gene is TRBD1 (5 bases). This CDR3 comprises 16 residues. Trimming pared 0 bases from V and 0 bases from J, leaving 9 bases between. Germline V gene sequence: CDR1 MNHEY, CDR2 SVGAGI. Here the CDR3 DNA reads TGTGCCAGCAGTTACTCAGGACATGATAGCAATCAGCCCCAGCATTTT. As protein: CASSYSGHDSNQPQHF.

The chain combines TRBV30 with TRBJ2-1, with TRBD2 matching 7 bases. With V trimmed by 5 bases and J by 0 bases, 4 bases remained unmatched. The germline V gene encodes CDR1 GTSNPN and CDR2 SVGIG (reference sequence). The CDR3 sequence is 14 residues long. The CDR3 DNA sequence: TGTGCCTGGTGTTGGGGGGGCTCCTACAATGAGCAGTTCTTC. It translates to CAWCWGGSYNEQFF.

This sequence joins TRBV30 and TRBJ2-7, with D possibly being TRBD2 (5 bases). The V gene's germline CDR1 is GTSNPN and CDR2 SVGIG (reference sequence). V was clipped by 8 bases and J by 0 bases, with 11 bases between them. This CDR3 comprises 12 residues. CDR3 loop: CALRGSSYEQYF. DNA for the CDR3: TGTGCCCTACGGGGAAGCTCCTACGAGCAGTACTTC.

J is TRBJ1-3 and V is TRBV7-9; D remains ambiguous. Trimming left V 2 bases short and J 0 bases short, with 20 bases between. The CDR3 totals 19 residues. Germline lookup yields CDR1 SEHNR and CDR2 FQNEAQ (reference sequence). This CDR3 reads CASSLPHGPTPRSGNTIYF. The CDR3 DNA is TGTGCCAGCAGCTTACCTCACGGTCCTACTCCCCGCTCTGGAAACACCATATATTTT.

The chain carries TRBV29-1 and TRBJ2-5; 7 bases match TRBD1. The trim removed 5 bases at V and 5 bases at J, leaving 8 bases unmatched. This CDR3 contains 13 residues. CDR1 is SQVTM and CDR2 is ANQGSEA in the germline V gene. CDR3 in DNA: TGCAGCGTTACCGGGACAGCGAGGGAGACCCAGTACTTC. Its protein is CSVTGTARETQYF.

Worth noting for this clone: The conserved final phenylalanine or tryptophan is absent from the CDR3, which likely points to a read error. The DNA is omitted, as the CDR3 cannot be located on it reliably, and the CDR3 follows TCRdb's listing. The chain has TRBV27 and TRBJ1-1. CDR1 is MNHEY, CDR2 SMNVEV, per germline (reference sequence). Both ends counted, the CDR3 spans 9 residues. CDR3: CASSLAGHS.

The chain combines TRBV11-2 with TRBJ2-1; 12 positions agree with TRBD2. Trimming took 5 bases from V and 4 from J; bases not matched to a gene: 6. This CDR3 contains 16 residues. CDR1 and CDR2 (germline): SGHAT, FQNNGV. The CDR3 DNA reads as TGTGCCAGCAGCCGGCTAGCGGGAGGGAAATACAATGAGCAGTTCTTC. Protein sequence: CASSRLAGGKYNEQFF.

The V and J genes are TRBV19 and TRBJ2-1, with D perhaps TRBD2 (6 bases). The germline gives CDR1 LNHDA, CDR2 SQIVND (reference sequence). The CDR3 has 14 amino acids. Trimming left V 3 bases short and J 7 bases short, with 13 bases between. The CDR3: CASSIGTGGNEQFF. The CDR3 nucleotides are TGTGCCAGTAGTATTGGGACTGGGGGGAATGAGCAGTTCTTC.

The chain recombines TRBV9 with TRBJ2-3; maybe TRBD2 (6 bases). V was shortened by 0 bases and J by 2 bases, with 7 bases between the two germline ends. The CDR3 runs to 14 residues. Germline V gene sequence: CDR1 SGDLS, CDR2 YYNGEE. The CDR3 DNA follows: TGTGCCAGCAGCGTAGAGGGACTCACAGATACGCAGTATTTT. Its translation: CASSVEGLTDTQYF.

The chain has TRBV6-5 and TRBJ1-1; 8 positions agree with TRBD1. This CDR3 is 15 amino acids long. Trimming took 5 bases from V and 5 from J; bases not matched to a gene: 10. The germline CDR1 and CDR2 sequences are MNHEY and SVGAGI. DNA for the CDR3: TGTGCCAGCAGTCCGTCCGACAGGGGTGGAACTGAAGCTTTCTTT. This encodes CASSPSDRGGTEAFF.